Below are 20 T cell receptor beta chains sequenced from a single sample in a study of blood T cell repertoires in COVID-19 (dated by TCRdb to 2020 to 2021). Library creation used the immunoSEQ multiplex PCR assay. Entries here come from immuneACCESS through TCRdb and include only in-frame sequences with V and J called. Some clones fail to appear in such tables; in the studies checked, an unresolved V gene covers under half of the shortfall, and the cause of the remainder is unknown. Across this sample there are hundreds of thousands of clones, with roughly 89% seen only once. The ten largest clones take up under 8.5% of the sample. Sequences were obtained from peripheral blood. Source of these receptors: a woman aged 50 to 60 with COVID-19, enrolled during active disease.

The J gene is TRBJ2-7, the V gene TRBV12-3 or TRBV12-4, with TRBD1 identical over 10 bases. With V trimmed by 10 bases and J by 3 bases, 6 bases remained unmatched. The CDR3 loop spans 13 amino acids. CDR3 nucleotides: TGTGCCACCAGGGGACAGGGGATCTACGAGCAGTACTTC. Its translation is CATRGQGIYEQYF.

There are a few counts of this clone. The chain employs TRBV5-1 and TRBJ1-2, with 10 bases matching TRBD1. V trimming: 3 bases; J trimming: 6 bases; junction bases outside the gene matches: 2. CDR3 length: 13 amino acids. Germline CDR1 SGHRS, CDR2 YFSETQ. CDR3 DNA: TGCGCCAGCAGCTCCGGGACAGGGGATGGCTACACCTTC. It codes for CASSSGTGDGYTF.

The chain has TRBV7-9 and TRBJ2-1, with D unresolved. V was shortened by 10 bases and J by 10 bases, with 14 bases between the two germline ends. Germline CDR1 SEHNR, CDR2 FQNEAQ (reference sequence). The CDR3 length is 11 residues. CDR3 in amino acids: CATQTSREQFF. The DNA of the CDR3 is TGTGCCACGCAGACGTCTAGGGAGCAGTTCTTC.

CDR3: CASSWGRNQPQHF. Written as DNA, the CDR3 is TGTGCCAGCAGTTGGGGGCGCAATCAGCCCCAGCATTTT. The chain uses TRBV6-5 and TRBJ1-5, with a tentative D call TRBD1 (6 bases). The V gene's germline CDR1 is MNHEY and CDR2 SVGAGI. The CDR3 length is 13 residues. The V gene lost 4 bases and the J gene lost 2 bases, with 6 bases spanning the gap.

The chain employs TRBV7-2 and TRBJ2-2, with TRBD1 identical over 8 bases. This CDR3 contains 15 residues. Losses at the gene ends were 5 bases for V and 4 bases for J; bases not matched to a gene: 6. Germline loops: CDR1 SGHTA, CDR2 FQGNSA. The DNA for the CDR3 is TGTGCCAGCAGCATGGACAGGGTACGCACCGGGGAGCTGTTTTTT. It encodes CASSMDRVRTGELFF.

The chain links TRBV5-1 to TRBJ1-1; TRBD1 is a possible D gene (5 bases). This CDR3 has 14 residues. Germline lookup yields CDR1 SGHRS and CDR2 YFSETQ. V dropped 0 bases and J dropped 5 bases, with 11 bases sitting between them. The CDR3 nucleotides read TGCGCCAGCAGCTTGGCCTGGGGGAGGACTGAAGCTTTCTTT. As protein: CASSLAWGRTEAFF. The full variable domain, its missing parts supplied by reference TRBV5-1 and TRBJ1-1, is KAGVTQTPRYLIKTRGQQVTLSCSPISGHRSVSWYQQTPGQGLQFLFEYFSETQRNKGNFPGRFSGRQFSNSRSEMNVSTLELGDSALYLCASSLAWGRTEAFFGQGTRLTVV.

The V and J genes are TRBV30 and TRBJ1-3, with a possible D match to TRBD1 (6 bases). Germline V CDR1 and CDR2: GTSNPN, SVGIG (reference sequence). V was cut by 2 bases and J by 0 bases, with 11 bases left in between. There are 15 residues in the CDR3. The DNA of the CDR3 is TGTGCCTGGAGTCCGGGACATAACTCTGGAAACACCATATATTTT. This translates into CAWSPGHNSGNTIYF.

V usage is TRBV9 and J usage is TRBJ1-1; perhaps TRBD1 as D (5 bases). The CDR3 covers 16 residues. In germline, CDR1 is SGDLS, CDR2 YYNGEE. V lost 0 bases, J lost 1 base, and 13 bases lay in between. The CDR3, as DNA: TGTGCCAGCAGCGTAGAAAGGGGTCCGAGGAACACTGAAGCTTTCTTT. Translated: CASSVERGPRNTEAFF.

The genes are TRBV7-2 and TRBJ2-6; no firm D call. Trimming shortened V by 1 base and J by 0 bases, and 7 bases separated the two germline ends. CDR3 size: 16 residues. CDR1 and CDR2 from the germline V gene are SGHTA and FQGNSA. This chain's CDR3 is CASSLEGASGANVLTF. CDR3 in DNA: TGTGCCAGCAGCTTAGAAGGAGCCTCTGGGGCCAACGTCCTGACTTTC.

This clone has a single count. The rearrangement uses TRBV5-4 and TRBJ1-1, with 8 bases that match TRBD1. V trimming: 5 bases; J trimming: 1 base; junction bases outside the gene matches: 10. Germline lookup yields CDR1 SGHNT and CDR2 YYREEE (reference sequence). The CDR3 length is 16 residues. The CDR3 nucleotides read TGTGCCAGCAGTCCCGGGGGGACAGGCCGGAACACTGAAGCTTTCTTT. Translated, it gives CASSPGGTGRNTEAFF.

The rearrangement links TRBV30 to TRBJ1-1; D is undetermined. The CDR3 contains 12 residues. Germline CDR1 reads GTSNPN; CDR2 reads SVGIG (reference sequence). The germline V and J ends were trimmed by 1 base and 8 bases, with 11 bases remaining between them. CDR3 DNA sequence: TGTGCCTGGAGTGAAGGCGGTTTGGAAGCTTTCTTT. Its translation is CAWSEGGLEAFF. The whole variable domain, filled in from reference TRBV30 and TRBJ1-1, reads SQTIHQWPATLVQPVGSPLSLECTVEGTSNPNLYWYRQAAGRGLQLLFYSVGIGQISSEVPQNLSASRPQDRQFILSSKKLLLSDSGFYLCAWSEGGLEAFFGQGTRLTVV.

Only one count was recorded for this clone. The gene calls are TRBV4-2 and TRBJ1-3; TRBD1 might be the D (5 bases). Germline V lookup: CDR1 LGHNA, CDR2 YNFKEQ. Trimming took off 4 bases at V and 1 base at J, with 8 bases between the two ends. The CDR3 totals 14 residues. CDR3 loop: CASSLDRSGNTIYF. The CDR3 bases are TGTGCCAGCAGCCTCGACAGATCTGGAAACACCATATATTTT.

This CDR3 reads CAWREVYGYTF. DNA of the CDR3: TGTGCCTGGAGGGAGGTTTATGGCTACACCTTC. The chain recombines TRBV30 with TRBJ1-2; D is uncertain. The CDR3 runs to 11 residues. Germline loops: CDR1 GTSNPN, CDR2 SVGIG (reference sequence). Trimming shortened V by 3 bases and J by 5 bases, and 7 bases separated the two germline ends.

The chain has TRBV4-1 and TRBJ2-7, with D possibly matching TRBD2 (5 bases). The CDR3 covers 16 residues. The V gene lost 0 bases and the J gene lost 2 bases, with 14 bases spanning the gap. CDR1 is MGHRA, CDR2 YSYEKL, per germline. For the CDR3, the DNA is TGCGCCAGCAGCCAAGAAGGGCAGGTGAGGGCCTACGAGCAGTACTTC. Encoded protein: CASSQEGQVRAYEQYF.

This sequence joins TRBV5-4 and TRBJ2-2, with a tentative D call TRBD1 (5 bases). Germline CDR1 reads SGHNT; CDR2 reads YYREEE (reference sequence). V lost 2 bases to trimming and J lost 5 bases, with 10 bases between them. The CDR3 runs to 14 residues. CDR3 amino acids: CASSFQGSTGELFF. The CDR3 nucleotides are TGTGCCAGCAGCTTTCAGGGATCAACCGGGGAGCTGTTTTTT. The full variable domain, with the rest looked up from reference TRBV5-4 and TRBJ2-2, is ETGVTQSPTHLIKTRGQQVTLRCSSQSGHNTVSWYQQALGQGPQFIFQYYREEENGRGNFPPRFSGLQFPNYSSELNVNALELDDSALYLCASSFQGSTGELFFGEGSRLTVL.

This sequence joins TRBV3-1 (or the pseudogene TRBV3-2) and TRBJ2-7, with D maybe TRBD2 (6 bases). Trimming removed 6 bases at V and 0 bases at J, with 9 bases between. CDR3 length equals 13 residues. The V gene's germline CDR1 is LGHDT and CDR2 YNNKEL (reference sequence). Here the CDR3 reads CASRTGSSYEQYF. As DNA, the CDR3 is TGTGCCAGCAGGACCGGGAGCTCCTACGAGCAGTACTTC.

The CDR3 spells CASSLRISGSYNEQFF. In DNA, the CDR3 is TGTGCCAGCAGCCTACGGATTTCGGGGTCCTACAATGAGCAGTTCTTC. The rearrangement uses TRBV13 and TRBJ2-1, with TRBD2 as a possible D gene (5 bases). Germline assignment: CDR1 PRHDT and CDR2 FYEKMQ (reference sequence). The CDR3 has 16 residues. The V end lost 5 bases, the J end lost 1 base, and 15 bases lay between the germline ends.

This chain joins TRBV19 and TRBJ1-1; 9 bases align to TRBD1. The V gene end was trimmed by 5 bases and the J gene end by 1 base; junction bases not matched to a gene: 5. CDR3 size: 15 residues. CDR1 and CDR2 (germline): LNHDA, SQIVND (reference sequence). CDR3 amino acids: CASSPRTGANTEAFF. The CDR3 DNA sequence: TGTGCCAGTAGTCCCCGGACAGGGGCGAACACTGAAGCTTTCTTT.

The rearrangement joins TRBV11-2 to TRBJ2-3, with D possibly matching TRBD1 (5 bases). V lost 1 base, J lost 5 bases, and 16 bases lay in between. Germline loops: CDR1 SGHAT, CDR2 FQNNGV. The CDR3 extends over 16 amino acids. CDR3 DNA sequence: TGTGCCAGCAGCTTAGGGTCCAGCAGGGATATAGATACGCAGTATTTT. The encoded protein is CASSLGSSRDIDTQYF. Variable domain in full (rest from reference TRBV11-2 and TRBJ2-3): EAGVAQSPRYKIIEKRQSVAFWCNPISGHATLYWYQQILGQGPKLLIQFQNNGVVDDSQLPKDRFSAERLKGVDSTLKIQPAKLEDSAVYLCASSLGSSRDIDTQYFGPGTRLTVL.

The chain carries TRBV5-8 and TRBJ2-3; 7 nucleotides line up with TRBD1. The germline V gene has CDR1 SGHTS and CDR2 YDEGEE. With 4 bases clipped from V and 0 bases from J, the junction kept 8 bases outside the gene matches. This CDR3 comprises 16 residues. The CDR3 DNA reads TGTGCCAGCAGCCTCACTACAGGGGCCAGCACAGATACGCAGTATTTT. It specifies CASSLTTGASTDTQYF.